The T cell receptor (beta chain) under discussion was sequenced for a study of shared clonotypes between healthy human individuals. In the study overall: There were three CD4 naive, three CD4 memory, two CD8 naive and one CD8 memory plates per donor.

With 1 base clipped from V and 5 bases from J, the junction kept 1 base outside the gene matches. Germline CDR1 and CDR2: SGHTA and FQGTGA. This CDR3 comprises 15 residues. Per the authors' pipeline: Because ImmunoSEQ provided only junction sequences with no quality scores, the filtering differed. Measured with immunoSEQ multiplex PCR; TCRdb has only the in-frame clones, and not every one. That table supplies the V and J calls and clone size; D and trimming were determined from the DNA. The data show over a million clones, with roughly 97% seen just once and over 1% held by the top ten. The specimen sequenced was naive CD4+ T cells sorted from blood. The subset: CD45RA+ positively selected. The J gene is TRBJ2-1, the V gene TRBV7-3; 11 positions match TRBD2. The clonotype comes from a man aged 25 to 45 in good health. The CDR3 loop reads CASSLIAGGHNEQFF. DNA of the CDR3: TGTGCCAGCAGCTTAATAGCGGGAGGGCACAATGAGCAGTTCTTC.